This T cell receptor (beta chain) came from a study of T cell responses to AZD1222 COVID-19 vaccine. The V end lost 3 bases, the J end lost 3 bases, and 17 bases lay between the germline ends. Per germline, CDR1 SGHRS and CDR2 YFSETQ. The CDR3 has 16 residues. Profiled with immunoSEQ multiplex PCR; TCRdb holds only in-frame clones, not every one. The data hold some 190,000 clones, with 70% to 90% observed a single time. The sequences come from peripheral blood, collected on day 0 of AZD1222 vaccination. The rearrangement links TRBV5-1 to TRBJ2-3; a possible D gene is TRBD1 (7 bases). This receptor was identified in an adult in good health. CDR3 DNA sequence: TGCGCCAGCAGCTGGGGGGACAGAGCGGTAACAGATACGCAGTATTTT. Translation gives CASSWGDRAVTDTQYF.